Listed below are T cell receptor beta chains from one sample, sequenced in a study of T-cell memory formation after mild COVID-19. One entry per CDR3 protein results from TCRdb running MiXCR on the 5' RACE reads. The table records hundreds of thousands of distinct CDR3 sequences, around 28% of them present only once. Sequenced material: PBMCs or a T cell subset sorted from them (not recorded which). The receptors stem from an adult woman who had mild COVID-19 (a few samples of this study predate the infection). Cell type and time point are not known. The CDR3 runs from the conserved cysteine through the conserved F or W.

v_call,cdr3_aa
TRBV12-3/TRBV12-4,CASSLFEGGSKVQYF
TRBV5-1,CASSLDPRDSPLHF
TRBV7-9,CASSSNHGPQETQYF
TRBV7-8,CASSSSRGQSSNQPQHF
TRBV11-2,CASSQAGQGNYGYTF
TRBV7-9,CASSSSGTQPWNEQFF
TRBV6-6,CASSYGVLGGNEKLFF
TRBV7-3,CASSLIPSGSRNEQFF
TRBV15,CATSRQGLGDNQPQHF
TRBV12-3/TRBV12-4,CASSLVRGTEKLFF
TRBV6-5,CASTSEETQYF
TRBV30,CALTGGQYEQYF
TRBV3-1,CASSQTGLNQPQHF
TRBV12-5,CASRGTGSAGELFF
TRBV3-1,CASRDGYTEAFF
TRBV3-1,CASSQIPGQGASFHEQFF
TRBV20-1,CSARGLGGNQPQHF
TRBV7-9,CASSFGTFEGEKLFF
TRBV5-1,CASSLYGIEAFF
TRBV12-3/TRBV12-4,CASSLSAVPNTEAFF
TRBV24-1,CATSDAATGGSYNEQFF
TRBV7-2,CASSPGLKGIAKNIQYF
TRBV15,CATRRTVGPGWETQYF
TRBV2,CASSLLRKGYTF
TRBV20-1,CSARDRIRTGDVDEQYF
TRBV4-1,CASSQGWGLGANVLTF
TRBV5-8,CASSPLLTYNEQFF
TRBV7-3,CASSLTPGTTEAFF
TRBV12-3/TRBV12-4,CASSLGTALTDTQYF
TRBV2,CASSGDFYNSPLHF
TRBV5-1,CASSLEQSSYNSPLHF
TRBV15,CATSSTPRLGYTF